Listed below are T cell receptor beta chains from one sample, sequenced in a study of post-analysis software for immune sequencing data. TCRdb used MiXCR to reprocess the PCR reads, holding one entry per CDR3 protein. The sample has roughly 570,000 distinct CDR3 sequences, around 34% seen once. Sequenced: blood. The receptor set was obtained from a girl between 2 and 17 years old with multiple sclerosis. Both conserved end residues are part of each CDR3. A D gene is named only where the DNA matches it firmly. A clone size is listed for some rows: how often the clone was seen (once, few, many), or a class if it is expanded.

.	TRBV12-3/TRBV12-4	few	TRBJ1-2	TGTGCCAGCAGTTTAGGACTGTACTATGGCTACACCTTC	CASSLGLYYGYTF
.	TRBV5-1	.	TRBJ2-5	TGCGCCAGCAGCGCGTCAGAGACCCAGTACTTC	CASSASETQYF
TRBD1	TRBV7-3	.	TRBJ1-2	TGTGCCAGCAGCCCGACAGGGATTGATGGCTACACCTTC	CASSPTGIDGYTF
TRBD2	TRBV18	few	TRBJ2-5	TGTGCCAGCTCACCAGTGGCTAGCGGGGGGGCCGAAGAGACCCAGTACTTC	CASSPVASGGAEETQYF
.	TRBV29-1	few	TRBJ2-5	TGCAGCATCTTAGCGGAGAGGGAGACCCAGTACTTC	CSILAERETQYF
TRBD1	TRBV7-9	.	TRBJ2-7	TGTGCCAGCAGCGACAGGACAGGGTACGAGCAGTACTTC	CASSDRTGYEQYF
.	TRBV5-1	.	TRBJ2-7	TGCGCCAGCAGCTTGGCGCCAGAGTCCTACGAGCAGTACTTC	CASSLAPESYEQYF
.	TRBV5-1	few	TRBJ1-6	TGCGCCAGCAGGTCGCCGGTGGTGAATTCACCCCTCCACTTT	CASRSPVVNSPLHF
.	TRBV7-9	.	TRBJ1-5	TGTGCCAGCAGCTTAGGGTGGCAGAATAGCTATCAGCCCCAGCATTTT	CASSLGWQNSYQPQHF
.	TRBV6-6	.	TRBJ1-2	TGTGCCAGCAGTTACCCGGCCGGGGACTATGGCTACACCTTC	CASSYPAGDYGYTF
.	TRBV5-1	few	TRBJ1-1	TGCGCCAGCAGCCCATCAACACAGGGGAACACTGAAGCTTTCTTT	CASSPSTQGNTEAFF
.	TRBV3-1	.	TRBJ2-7	TGTGCCAGCAGCCAAGTGTCAGGGCACTACGAGCAGTACTTC	CASSQVSGHYEQYF
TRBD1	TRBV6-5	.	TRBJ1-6	TGTGCCAGCAGGGGTACAGGGGGCTGCTCACCCCTCCACTTT	CASRGTGGCSPLHF
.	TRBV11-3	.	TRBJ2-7	TGTGCCAGCAGCCCTAGAGGTATGGGCGAGCAGTACTTC	CASSPRGMGEQYF
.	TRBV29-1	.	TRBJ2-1	TGCAGCGTTGAGGGGATGAAAGGCACCTACAATGAGCAGTTCTTC	CSVEGMKGTYNEQFF
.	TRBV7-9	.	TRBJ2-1	TGTGCCAGCAGCTTAGGGAGACTAGTCATCAATGAGCAGTTCTTC	CASSLGRLVINEQFF
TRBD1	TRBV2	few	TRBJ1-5	TGTGCCAGCAGTGAGGGGAAGGGGGCTTATCAGCCCCAGCATTTT	CASSEGKGAYQPQHF
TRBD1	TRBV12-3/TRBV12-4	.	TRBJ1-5	TGTGCCAGCAGCCTCAGGGGGGAAAATCAGCCCCAGCATTTT	CASSLRGENQPQHF
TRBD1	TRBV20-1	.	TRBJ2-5	TGCAGTGCGGGACTCTATGACAGGGGGCGGGAGACCCAGTACTTC	CSAGLYDRGRETQYF
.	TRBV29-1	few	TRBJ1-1	TGCAGCGTTGAGGTTCAGGGGAGTGAAGCTTTCTTT	CSVEVQGSEAFF
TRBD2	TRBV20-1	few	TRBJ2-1	TGCAGTGCTAGAGATCCAGCGGGGGGGTCAGATGAGCAGTTCTTC	CSARDPAGGSDEQFF
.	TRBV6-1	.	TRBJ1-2	TGTGCCAGCAGGAACTGGGAAGCTAACTATGGCTACACCTTC	CASRNWEANYGYTF
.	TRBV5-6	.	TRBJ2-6	TGTGTCAGCAGCTTAGGGTACGGGGCCAACGTCCTGACTTTC	CVSSLGYGANVLTF
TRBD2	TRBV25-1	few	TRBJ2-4	TGTGCCAGCAGCATCGGACTAGAAGGCATTCAGTACTTC	CASSIGLEGIQYF
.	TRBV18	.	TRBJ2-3	TGTGCCAGCTCACCACCGGGTGGGGCCCCGGTAACAGATACGCAGTATTTT	CASSPPGGAPVTDTQYF
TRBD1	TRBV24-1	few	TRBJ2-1	TGTGCCACCAGTGACCGAGACAGGGTTAATGAGCAGTTCTTC	CATSDRDRVNEQFF
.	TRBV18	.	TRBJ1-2	TGTGCCAGCTCACCAACACAGAACTATGGCTACACCTTC	CASSPTQNYGYTF
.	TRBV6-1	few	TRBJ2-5	TGTGCCGGCAATCCTACAGGGCGAAGAGAGACCCAGTACTTC	CAGNPTGRRETQYF